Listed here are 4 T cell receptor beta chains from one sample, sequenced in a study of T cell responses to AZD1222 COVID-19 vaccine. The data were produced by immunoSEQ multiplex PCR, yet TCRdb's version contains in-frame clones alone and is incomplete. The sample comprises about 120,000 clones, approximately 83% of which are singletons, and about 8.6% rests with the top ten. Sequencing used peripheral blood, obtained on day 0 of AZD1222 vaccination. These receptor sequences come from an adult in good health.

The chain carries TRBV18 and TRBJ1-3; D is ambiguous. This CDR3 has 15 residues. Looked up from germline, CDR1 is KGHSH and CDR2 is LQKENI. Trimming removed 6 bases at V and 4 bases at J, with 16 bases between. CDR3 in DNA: TGTGCCAGCTCCCGCGAAGGAGGGCACGGAAACACCATATATTTT. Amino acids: CASSREGGHGNTIYF.

As DNA, the CDR3 is TGTGCCAGCAGCTTAGATCCGGCCATTTGGGATGAGCAGTTCTTC. It encodes CASSLDPAIWDEQFF. The V gene is TRBV11-2, the J gene TRBJ2-1; D call uncertain. Trimming cost V 0 bases and J 8 bases, with 14 bases left between them. Per germline, CDR1 SGHAT and CDR2 FQNNGV. The CDR3 is 15 amino acids. The full variable domain, completed using reference TRBV11-2 and TRBJ2-1, is EAGVAQSPRYKIIEKRQSVAFWCNPISGHATLYWYQQILGQGPKLLIQFQNNGVVDDSQLPKDRFSAERLKGVDSTLKIQPAKLEDSAVYLCASSLDPAIWDEQFFGPGTRLTVL.

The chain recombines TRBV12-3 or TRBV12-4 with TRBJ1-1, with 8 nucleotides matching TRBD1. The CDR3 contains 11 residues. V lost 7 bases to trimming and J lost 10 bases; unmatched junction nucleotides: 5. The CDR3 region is CASTTTGVAFF. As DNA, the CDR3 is TGTGCCAGCACCACGACAGGGGTAGCTTTCTTT.

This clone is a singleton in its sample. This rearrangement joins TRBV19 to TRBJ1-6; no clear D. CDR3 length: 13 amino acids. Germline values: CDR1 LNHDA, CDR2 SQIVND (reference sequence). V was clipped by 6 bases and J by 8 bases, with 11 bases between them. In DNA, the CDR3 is TGTGCCAGTAGCCCTCAAATGGATTCACCCCTCCACTTT. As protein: CASSPQMDSPLHF. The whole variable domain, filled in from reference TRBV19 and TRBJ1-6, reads DGGITQSPKYLFRKEGQNVTLSCEQNLNHDAMYWYRQDPGQGLRLIYYSQIVNDFQKGDIAEGYSVSREKKESFPLTVTSAQKNPTAFYLCASSPQMDSPLHFGNGTRLTVT.